These T cell receptor beta chains were read from a single sample in a study of Siglec-9 on CD8 T cells in melanoma. Assay used: immunoSEQ multiplex PCR; TCRdb lists only in-frame clones, some missing. The table has approximately 39,000 clones, 84% seen once. The sequencing sample was made of Siglec-9- CD8+ T cells sorted from blood. The receptors shown here come from a human donor in good health. CDR3s include the opening cysteine and the closing phenylalanine or tryptophan. Fields, in order: CDR3 protein, CDR3 DNA, D gene, J gene, clone size, V gene. D genes are given only for firm matches. Only part of the rows carry a size: once, few, many, or a class if the clone is expanded.

cdr3_aa: CSADGGTSPGELFF; cdr3_nt: TGCAGCGCTGACGGGGGGACTAGCCCCGGGGAGCTGTTTTTT; d_call: TRBD2; j_call: TRBJ2-2; clone_size: NA; v_call: TRBV29-1
cdr3_aa: CASSEWGGEQYF; cdr3_nt: TGTGCCAGCAGTGAGTGGGGAGGCGAGCAGTACTTC; d_call: NA; j_call: TRBJ2-7; clone_size: NA; v_call: TRBV6-1
cdr3_aa: CASSLIGVHSYNEQFF; cdr3_nt: TGTGCCAGCAGCTTAATTGGGGTCCACTCCTACAATGAGCAGTTCTTC; d_call: NA; j_call: TRBJ2-1; clone_size: NA; v_call: TRBV7-3
cdr3_aa: CSVPWVGETQYF; cdr3_nt: TGCAGCGTGCCATGGGTAGGGGAGACCCAGTACTTC; d_call: NA; j_call: TRBJ2-5; clone_size: NA; v_call: TRBV29-1
cdr3_aa: CSVDDQGGDGYTF; cdr3_nt: TGCAGCGTTGATGACCAGGGAGGGGATGGCTACACCTTC; d_call: NA; j_call: TRBJ1-2; clone_size: NA; v_call: TRBV29-1
cdr3_aa: CASSYSAVYEQYF; cdr3_nt: TGTGCCAGCAGTTACTCGGCGGTCTACGAGCAGTACTTC; d_call: NA; j_call: TRBJ2-7; clone_size: NA; v_call: TRBV6-6
cdr3_aa: CASSVGETEAFF; cdr3_nt: TGTGCCAGCAGCGTGGGGGAGACTGAAGCTTTCTTT; d_call: NA; j_call: TRBJ1-1; clone_size: NA; v_call: TRBV5-6
cdr3_aa: CASSLAEVDEQFF; cdr3_nt: TGTGCCAGCAGCTTAGCGGAGGTGGATGAGCAGTTCTTC; d_call: NA; j_call: TRBJ2-1; clone_size: NA; v_call: TRBV7-6
cdr3_aa: CASSLYRDTEAFF; cdr3_nt: TGTGCCAGCAGCCTCTACAGGGACACTGAAGCTTTCTTT; d_call: NA; j_call: TRBJ1-1; clone_size: few; v_call: TRBV13
cdr3_aa: CASSSLWDTQHSGANVLTF; cdr3_nt: TGTGCCAGCAGTTCATTATGGGACACACAGCACTCTGGGGCCAACGTCCTGACTTTC; d_call: NA; j_call: TRBJ2-6; clone_size: NA; v_call: TRBV28
cdr3_aa: CSVRGSYTEAFF; cdr3_nt: TGCAGCGTTAGGGGCAGCTACACTGAAGCTTTCTTT; d_call: NA; j_call: TRBJ1-1; clone_size: NA; v_call: TRBV29-1
cdr3_aa: CASSFDGNSGNTIYF; cdr3_nt: TGTGCCAGCAGTTTCGACGGAAACTCTGGAAACACCATATATTTT; d_call: NA; j_call: TRBJ1-3; clone_size: NA; v_call: TRBV11-2
cdr3_aa: CASSVDSSYEQYF; cdr3_nt: TGTGCCAGCAGCGTAGACTCCTCCTACGAGCAGTACTTC; d_call: NA; j_call: TRBJ2-7; clone_size: NA; v_call: TRBV9
cdr3_aa: CASSTTGPLNIQYF; cdr3_nt: TGTGCCAGCAGCACGACAGGGCCCTTAAACATTCAGTACTTC; d_call: TRBD1; j_call: TRBJ2-4; clone_size: NA; v_call: TRBV11-2
cdr3_aa: CASRIAGSSSYEQYF; cdr3_nt: TGTGCCAGTAGGATAGCAGGGTCAAGCTCCTACGAGCAGTACTTC; d_call: NA; j_call: TRBJ2-7; clone_size: NA; v_call: TRBV19
cdr3_aa: CASSLRSGNNEQFF; cdr3_nt: TGTGCCAGCAGCTTGCGTAGCGGCAACAATGAGCAGTTCTTC; d_call: NA; j_call: TRBJ2-1; clone_size: NA; v_call: TRBV5-8
cdr3_aa: CASSLGGTRETQYF; cdr3_nt: TGTGCCAGCAGTTTAGGGGGGACGAGAGAGACCCAGTACTTC; d_call: NA; j_call: TRBJ2-5; clone_size: NA; v_call: TRBV27
cdr3_aa: CASSLVGGVPGELFF; cdr3_nt: TGTGCCAGCAGCTTAGTGGGAGGGGTGCCCGGGGAGCTGTTTTTT; d_call: TRBD2; j_call: TRBJ2-2; clone_size: NA; v_call: TRBV7-9
cdr3_aa: CASSTEVNYNEQFF; cdr3_nt: TGTGCCAGCAGCACCGAGGTGAACTACAATGAGCAGTTCTTC; d_call: NA; j_call: TRBJ2-1; clone_size: NA; v_call: TRBV5-4
cdr3_aa: CASSIDLETPYGYTF; cdr3_nt: TGTGCCAGTAGTATAGATCTCGAGACACCATATGGCTACACCTTC; d_call: NA; j_call: TRBJ1-2; clone_size: NA; v_call: TRBV19
cdr3_aa: CASSWDRGLGYTF; cdr3_nt: TGTGCCAGCAGTTGGGACAGGGGGCTTGGCTACACCTTC; d_call: TRBD1; j_call: TRBJ1-2; clone_size: NA; v_call: TRBV5-6
cdr3_aa: CASSGAEYSTDTQYF; cdr3_nt: TGTGCCAGCAGTGGCGCGGAGTATAGCACAGATACGCAGTATTTT; d_call: NA; j_call: TRBJ2-3; clone_size: NA; v_call: TRBV2
cdr3_aa: CASSNGGRDNEQFF; cdr3_nt: TGTGCCAGCAGCAACGGAGGTAGAGACAATGAGCAGTTCTTC; d_call: NA; j_call: TRBJ2-1; clone_size: NA; v_call: TRBV7-3
cdr3_aa: CASSQTSGRRGTDTQYF; cdr3_nt: TGCGCCAGCAGCCAAACTAGCGGGAGGCGGGGCACAGATACGCAGTATTTT; d_call: TRBD2; j_call: TRBJ2-3; clone_size: NA; v_call: TRBV4-1
cdr3_aa: CASSVVGGTYNEQFF; cdr3_nt: TGTGCCAGCAGTGTCGTCGGCGGAACCTACAATGAGCAGTTCTTC; d_call: NA; j_call: TRBJ2-1; clone_size: NA; v_call: TRBV11-2
cdr3_aa: CAISQGQGNTEAFF; cdr3_nt: TGTGCCATCAGTCAGGGACAAGGGAACACTGAAGCTTTCTTT; d_call: NA; j_call: TRBJ1-1; clone_size: NA; v_call: TRBV10-3
cdr3_aa: CASSVGRESGTEAFF; cdr3_nt: TGTGCCAGCAGCGTAGGCAGGGAGTCGGGCACTGAAGCTTTCTTT; d_call: NA; j_call: TRBJ1-1; clone_size: once; v_call: TRBV9
cdr3_aa: CAISESNRGGYEQYF; cdr3_nt: TGTGCCATCAGTGAGTCGAACAGGGGCGGGTACGAGCAGTACTTC; d_call: TRBD1; j_call: TRBJ2-7; clone_size: NA; v_call: TRBV10-3
cdr3_aa: CASSRTGQATTNEKLFF; cdr3_nt: TGCGCCAGCAGCCGAACGGGACAGGCTACAACTAATGAAAAACTGTTTTTT; d_call: TRBD1; j_call: TRBJ1-4; clone_size: NA; v_call: TRBV4-1
cdr3_aa: CASSVGSSTTYEQYF; cdr3_nt: TGTGCCAGCAGCGTAGGGTCGTCCACGACCTACGAGCAGTACTTC; d_call: NA; j_call: TRBJ2-7; clone_size: once; v_call: TRBV9
cdr3_aa: CATSRDLGDFDFGELFF; cdr3_nt: TGTGCCACCAGCAGAGATTTGGGAGATTTTGATTTCGGGGAGCTGTTTTTT; d_call: NA; j_call: TRBJ2-2; clone_size: NA; v_call: TRBV15